What follows describes a single TCR beta chain. Its antigen is not identified. This sample is part of a study of T cell responses to AZD1222 COVID-19 vaccine. Using immunoSEQ multiplex PCR, the repertoire was profiled, and TCRdb retains in-frame clones only, with some absent. The sample has about 120,000 clones, 75% to 90% seen once. Study-level results: Every sample of the repertoires postdated the peak T cell response. AZD1222 recipients seropositive at baseline numbered only six or seven. Most donors were white British, females outnumbered males, and clonal diversity was possibly underestimated.

Looked up from germline, CDR1 is SGHVS and CDR2 is FQNEAQ. After removal of 5 bases from V and 4 bases from J, the junction contained 8 bases not matched to a gene. This CDR3 has 16 amino acids. The chain carries TRBV7-8 and TRBJ2-1, with 10 bases that match TRBD2. This receptor was obtained from an adult in good health. Source: peripheral blood, taken on day 0 of AZD1222 vaccination. The CDR3 bases are TGTGCCAGCAGCAGATATAGACTAGCGGGTTACAATGAGCAGTTCTTC. This translates into CASSRYRLAGYNEQFF.